This T cell receptor (beta chain) is drawn from a study of Ad26.COV2.S vaccination and SARS-CoV-2 variants. Treatment here: roughly 18 received Ad26.COV2.S at low or high dose, single or two shots; a few received placebo; per-sample allocation not given. At day 63 after the first vaccine or placebo injection, samples were drawn. The CDR3 is made up of 14 amino acids. The V end lost 2 bases, the J end lost 1 base, and 8 bases lay between the germline ends. In germline, CDR1 is MNHEY, CDR2 SVGAGI. TCRdb keeps only in-frame clones here, not all; method: immunoSEQ multiplex PCR. The table lists about 390,000 clones, about 90% of them singletons.

This clonotype was sampled from a person aged 18-65 years who received the Ad26.COV2.S COVID-19 vaccine or a placebo. The source was peripheral blood, collected in a trial of Ad26.COV2.S vaccine versus placebo. The chain carries TRBV6-5 and TRBJ1-1; a possible D gene is TRBD1 (6 bases). CDR3 protein: CASSYDRKNTEAFF. The CDR3 DNA reads as TGTGCCAGCAGTTACGACAGGAAGAACACTGAAGCTTTCTTT.